One and the same sample provided the 3 T cell receptor beta chains below, sequenced in a study of PD-1 blockade in classical Hodgkin lymphoma. Each of the patients experienced relapse following autologous stem cell transplantation, and their brentuximab vedotin exposure differed. Libraries were prepared by immunoSEQ multiplex PCR; TCRdb keeps only in-frame clonotypes and omits some of them. This table has about 97,000 clones, approximately 88% appearing once. Sequences were derived from peripheral blood mononuclear cells (PBMCs), sampled at baseline. Receptors originate from a human donor with classical Hodgkin lymphoma.

This rearrangement joins TRBV11-2 to TRBJ1-5; D not certain. This CDR3 spans 14 amino acids. V was cut by 5 bases and J by 4 bases, with 12 bases left in between. CDR1 SGHAT and CDR2 FQNNGV come from the germline V gene. CDR3 amino acids: CASSPSGPNQPQHF. CDR3 DNA: TGTGCCAGCAGCCCTTCCGGACCAAATCAGCCCCAGCATTTT.

This clone showed up just once. The genes are TRBV27 and TRBJ2-1; D gene ambiguous. Germline values: CDR1 MNHEY, CDR2 SMNVEV (reference sequence). Trimming pared 5 bases from V and 0 bases from J, leaving 17 bases between. CDR3 length: 17 residues. In DNA form, the CDR3 reads TGTGCCAGCAGTCCCTCCGGGCAGCTAAGCTCCTACAATGAGCAGTTCTTC. Protein: CASSPSGQLSSYNEQFF.

The CDR3 DNA reads as TGTGCCAGTAGTAGCCCCTCCGGGCTAGCGGGTGGCGAGACCCAGTACTTC. It codes for CASSSPSGLAGGETQYF. The chain combines TRBV19 with TRBJ2-5, with 8 nucleotides matching TRBD2. CDR1 is LNHDA, CDR2 SQIVND, per germline (reference sequence). This CDR3 is built from 17 residues. V lost 4 bases and J lost 5; bases outside the gene matches: 15.